The clone carrying this T cell receptor (beta chain) was found many times. Within the library, unique molecular identifiers were attached to each individual cDNA molecule. TCRdb used MiXCR to reprocess the RACE reads, holding one entry per CDR3 protein. The table records 300,000 to 450,000 distinct CDR3 sequences, 5.5% of them present only once. This sample is part of a study of human T cells and chemical hapten exposure. Overall study: Patch tests applied 0.01% DPC to the upper back and were scored after 6 days. Recorded diagnoses among the mostly female patients were alopecia areata, totalis or universalis.

The J segment lost 0 bases and the V segment lost 6 bases, leaving 7 bases of the junction unmatched. Germline V gene data show CDR1 as ENHRY and CDR2 as SYGVKD. The CDR3 loop spans 16 amino acids. Stated time point: pre-sensitization, week 0. As to treatment: therapeutic diphenylcyclopropenone sensitization with weekly scalp DPC. Total RNA was isolated from whole blood that had not been fractionated. The chain is built from TRBV10-3 and TRBJ2-1; TRBD2 agrees at 8 bases. This clonotype was sampled from a woman between 18 and 29 years old with alopecia areata. Some clones in this sample may be carry-over from other donors' samples. The sample in question was whole blood, obtained in connection with sensitization to the hapten diphenylcyclopropenone (DPC). The CDR3 protein is CAISERAGASYNEQFF. The CDR3 nucleotides are TGTGCCATCAGCGAACGAGCGGGGGCCTCCTACAATGAGCAGTTCTTC.